One and the same sample provided the 30 T cell receptor beta chains below, sequenced in a study of T cell responses to AZD1222 COVID-19 vaccine. The data were produced by immunoSEQ multiplex PCR, yet TCRdb's version contains in-frame clones alone and is incomplete. The top ten hold roughly 3% of the sample, which has about 15,000 clones, 88% seen once. This specimen consisted of peripheral blood, obtained 28 days after the second AZD1222 dose. These TCRs come from an adult who received the AZD1222 COVID-19 vaccine.

The chain carries TRBV6-4 and TRBJ1-1; 8 bases match TRBD1. The CDR3 has 15 amino acids. Per the germline V gene, CDR1 is MRHNA and CDR2 is SNTAGT. The ends lost 4 bases at V and 5 bases at J; junction bases unmatched: 9. DNA of the CDR3: TGTGCCAGCAGTGCCCCTAGACAGGGGAGGACTGAAGCTTTCTTT. This translates into CASSAPRQGRTEAFF.

The table lists this clone with a count of one. This chain connects TRBV7-3 to TRBJ2-5; no reliable D call. The V end was cut by 2 bases, the J end by 7 bases, with 14 bases between. Germline CDR1 SGHTA, CDR2 FQGTGA. The CDR3 runs 14 residues. CDR3 bases: TGTGCCAGCAGCTTAGAAAGAGACCCCCGGACCCAGTACTTC. Protein: CASSLERDPRTQYF. Looking up the rest from reference TRBV7-3 and TRBJ2-5 gives the full variable domain: GAGVSQTPSNKVTEKGKYVELRCDPISGHTALYWYRQSLGQGPEFLIYFQGTGAADDSGLPNDRFFAVRPEGSVSTLKIQRTERGDSAVYLCASSLERDPRTQYFGPGTRLLVL.

This chain links TRBV6-5 with TRBJ1-2; D might be TRBD1 (5 bases). Germline V gene sequence: CDR1 MNHEY, CDR2 SVGAGI. The V end was cut by 0 bases, the J end by 4 bases, with 12 bases between. This CDR3 has 15 amino acids. The CDR3 here is CASSYSTVGPYGYTF. In nucleotides, the CDR3 is TGTGCCAGCAGTTACTCGACAGTGGGGCCCTATGGCTACACCTTC.

CDR3 protein: CAREVGRGPGNTIYF. In DNA form, the CDR3 reads TGTGCCAGGGAAGTAGGCAGGGGGCCAGGAAACACCATATATTTT. The V call is TRBV4-2, the J call TRBJ1-3, with TRBD1 identical over 8 bases. CDR1 and CDR2 from the germline V gene are LGHNA and YNFKEQ. Unmatched junction bases numbered 11, after V lost 9 bases and J lost 4 bases. The CDR3 contains 15 residues.

This clone appeared once. This sequence joins TRBV13 and TRBJ2-7; 8 bases are shared with TRBD2. CDR3 size: 17 residues. J was trimmed by 5 bases and V by 1 base; bases with no gene match: 13. Germline V lookup: CDR1 PRHDT, CDR2 FYEKMQ (reference sequence). CDR3 protein: CASSLDPPGSGNDEQYF. CDR3 coding DNA: TGTGCCAGCAGCTTAGACCCCCCCGGTAGCGGGAACGACGAGCAGTACTTC.

The rearrangement joins TRBV18 to TRBJ2-3, with D tentatively TRBD2 (5 bases). V lost 8 bases, J lost 1 base, and 19 bases lay in between. Germline CDR1 and CDR2: KGHSH and LQKENI. The CDR3 runs to 16 residues. In DNA form, the CDR3 reads TGTGCCAGCGCTGCCGGACGTTCGAGGGGCACAGATACGCAGTATTTT. Translated, it gives CASAAGRSRGTDTQYF.

This clone was found once. This chain connects TRBV4-1 to TRBJ1-2; possible D gene TRBD1, 5 bases. The CDR3 consists of 17 residues. CDR1 and CDR2 from the germline V gene are MGHRA and YSYEKL. V was trimmed by 3 bases and J by 4 bases, leaving 21 bases between them. The CDR3 sequence: CASSHLFGGLQTYGYTF. CDR3 in DNA: TGCGCCAGCAGCCACCTGTTCGGGGGACTACAAACCTATGGCTACACCTTC.

The chain links TRBV5-4 to TRBJ1-2; 10 bases align to TRBD1. J gave up 8 bases and V 6 bases, and 19 bases lay outside the gene matches. The germline gives CDR1 SGHNT, CDR2 YYREEE (reference sequence). The CDR3 spans 17 residues. The CDR3 is CASIPGGGTGDLWGYTF. The CDR3 nucleotides read TGTGCCAGCATCCCGGGAGGCGGGACAGGGGATTTATGGGGCTACACCTTC.

This rearrangement joins TRBV7-3 to TRBJ1-5; D call uncertain. This CDR3 has 13 amino acids. V gave up 2 bases and J gave up 2 bases, with 4 bases separating them. Germline CDR1 and CDR2: SGHTA and FQGTGA. CDR3 in amino acids: CASSLARNQPQHF. Written as DNA, the CDR3 is TGTGCCAGCAGCTTAGCGCGCAATCAGCCCCAGCATTTT.

This clone came up once. CDR3 nucleotide sequence: TGTGCCAGCAGCGGGGAGGAGTACAATGAGCAGTTCTTC. This codes for CASSGEEYNEQFF. This sequence joins TRBV7-9 and TRBJ2-1; tentatively, D is TRBD2 (6 bases). Trimming shortened V by 5 bases and J by 4 bases, and 9 bases separated the two germline ends. This CDR3 spans 13 amino acids. The germline V gene has CDR1 SEHNR and CDR2 FQNEAQ (reference sequence).

The CDR3 DNA reads TGCGCCAGCAGCCCCGGCTCAATGAGCAGCGGGAGCTACGAGCAGTACTTC. Translating gives CASSPGSMSSGSYEQYF. The chain has TRBV4-1 and TRBJ2-7; 8 positions match TRBD2. The CDR3 runs 17 residues. Germline CDR1 MGHRA, CDR2 YSYEKL. J was trimmed by 3 bases and V by 4 bases; bases with no gene match: 14.

This clone was counted a few times. The J gene is TRBJ2-5, the V gene TRBV5-1, with 10 nucleotides matching TRBD2. V dropped 1 base and J dropped 2; count of bases not matched to a gene: 2. CDR1 is SGHRS, CDR2 YFSETQ, per germline. The CDR3 totals 15 residues. CDR3 DNA: TGCGCCAGCAGCTTGCCTAGCGGGGGACAAGAGACCCAGTACTTC. Translation: CASSLPSGGQETQYF.

The chain carries TRBV7-9 and TRBJ1-1; 7 nucleotides line up with TRBD1. This CDR3 has 16 residues. Germline loops: CDR1 SEHNR, CDR2 FQNEAQ (reference sequence). V shed 8 bases and J 0 bases; nucleotides not matched to a gene: 12. In nucleotides, the CDR3 is TGTGCCAGCTCCACTCCCCGCGGGACAGTGAACACTGAAGCTTTCTTT. As protein: CASSTPRGTVNTEAFF.

V and J are TRBV6-5 and TRBJ2-2; D unresolved. Trimming removed 4 bases at V and 5 bases at J, with 5 bases between. This CDR3 comprises 12 residues. CDR1 and CDR2 (germline): MNHEY, SVGAGI. The CDR3 sequence: CASSSITGELFF. In DNA form, the CDR3 reads TGTGCCAGCAGTTCGATTACCGGGGAGCTGTTTTTT.

The chain carries TRBV10-3 and TRBJ2-2; D perhaps matches TRBD2 (6 bases). Per the germline V gene, CDR1 is ENHRY and CDR2 is SYGVKD. V was pared by 11 bases and J by 1 base, with 17 bases between. The CDR3 is 15 residues long. CDR3 protein: CAAKEASENTGELFF. The CDR3, as DNA: TGTGCCGCTAAGGAGGCTAGCGAGAACACCGGGGAGCTGTTTTTT.

This chain uses TRBV27 with TRBJ1-6, with D tentatively TRBD1 (6 bases). The germline V gene has CDR1 MNHEY and CDR2 SMNVEV (reference sequence). The CDR3 is made up of 14 amino acids. V shed 4 bases and J shed 6 bases, with 10 bases lying between them. The CDR3 DNA is TGTGCCAGCAGTTATGGACAGTTTAATTCACCCCTCCACTTT. Its protein is CASSYGQFNSPLHF.

V usage is TRBV5-1 and J usage is TRBJ2-1; TRBD1 might be the D (5 bases). Per the germline V gene, CDR1 is SGHRS and CDR2 is YFSETQ. The ends were cut back, 0 bases at V and 2 bases at J, with 6 bases in the middle. The CDR3 runs 14 residues. CDR3 DNA: TGCGCCAGCAGCTTGGAGGGGACCTACAATGAGCAGTTCTTC. This sequence encodes CASSLEGTYNEQFF.

The chain recombines TRBV2 with TRBJ2-5, with no clear D. Germline CDR1 and CDR2: SNHLY and FYNNEI. With 1 base removed from V and 2 bases from J, the gap between germline ends came to 11 bases. This CDR3 contains 15 residues. The CDR3 DNA sequence: TGTGCCAGCAGTGAAGTCCAGTTACCTCAAGAGACCCAGTACTTC. This translates into CASSEVQLPQETQYF.

The rearrangement links TRBV6-5 to TRBJ2-7; D may match TRBD1 or TRBD2 (6 bases each). The CDR3 covers 13 residues. Trimming pared 8 bases from V and 0 bases from J, leaving 11 bases between. The germline CDR1 and CDR2 sequences are MNHEY and SVGAGI. The CDR3 reads CASGGHNSYEQYF. CDR3 in DNA: TGTGCCAGCGGGGGGCACAACTCCTACGAGCAGTACTTC.

The chain carries TRBV7-8 and TRBJ1-6, with 11 bases fitting TRBD1. Germline V gene data show CDR1 as SGHVS and CDR2 as FQNEAQ. V gave up 5 bases and J gave up 6 bases; unmatched junction bases: 6. The CDR3 extends over 16 amino acids. The CDR3 DNA sequence: TGTGCCAGCAGCCTCTTAGGGACAGGGGGTAATTCACCCCTCCACTTT. Its protein product is CASSLLGTGGNSPLHF.

The V and J genes are TRBV5-1 and TRBJ1-5, with unresolved D. Germline values: CDR1 SGHRS, CDR2 YFSETQ. V gave up 0 bases and J gave up 7 bases, with 8 bases separating them. CDR3 size: 13 residues. The CDR3 region is CASSLGPTQPQHF. CDR3 DNA sequence: TGCGCCAGCAGCTTGGGTCCGACCCAGCCCCAGCATTTT.

The CDR3 sequence: CASSNNEQFF. The CDR3 bases are TGTGCCAGCAGCAACAATGAGCAGTTCTTC. V is TRBV7-9 and J is TRBJ2-1; D gene uncertain. The V end was cut by 5 bases, the J end by 5 bases, with 1 base between. CDR1 and CDR2 from the germline V gene are SEHNR and FQNEAQ (reference sequence). CDR3 length equals 10 residues.

The chain joins TRBV15 to TRBJ2-3, with D perhaps TRBD1 (5 bases). CDR3 length: 14 amino acids. In germline, CDR1 is LNHNV, CDR2 YYDKDF (reference sequence). The ends were cut back, 6 bases at V and 0 bases at J, with 10 bases in the middle. The CDR3 here is CATRVGASTDTQYF. The CDR3, as DNA: TGTGCCACCAGAGTTGGGGCTAGCACAGATACGCAGTATTTT.

V and J are TRBV19 and TRBJ2-7; TRBD2 matches at 7 bases. The germline V gene has CDR1 LNHDA and CDR2 SQIVND (reference sequence). The ends lost 4 bases at V and 2 bases at J; junction bases unmatched: 8. This CDR3 comprises 15 residues. Written as DNA, the CDR3 is TGTGCCAGTAGTAGCACTAGCGTAACCGCCTACGAGCAGTACTTC. Protein: CASSSTSVTAYEQYF. The complete variable domain, with remaining parts taken from reference TRBV19 and TRBJ2-7, reads DGGITQSPKYLFRKEGQNVTLSCEQNLNHDAMYWYRQDPGQGLRLIYYSQIVNDFQKGDIAEGYSVSREKKESFPLTVTSAQKNPTAFYLCASSSTSVTAYEQYFGPGTRLTVT.

The chain carries TRBV11-3 and TRBJ2-2; perhaps TRBD2 as D (6 bases). This CDR3 has 14 residues. The germline V and J ends were trimmed by 1 base and 6 bases, with 9 bases remaining between them. From germline, CDR1 is SGHNT and CDR2 YENEEA. The CDR3 DNA reads as TGTGCCAGCAGCTTAGGTGGAGGGTCCGGGGAGCTGTTTTTT. Amino acid sequence: CASSLGGGSGELFF. Based on the CDR3 plus reference TRBV11-3 and TRBJ2-2, the full variable domain is EAGVVQSPRYKIIEKKQPVAFWCNPISGHNTLYWYLQNLGQGPELLIRYENEEAVDDSQLPKDRFSAERLKGVDSTLKIQPAELGDSAVYLCASSLGGGSGELFFGEGSRLTVL.

The rearrangement uses TRBV5-1 and TRBJ1-1, with 8 positions matching TRBD1. CDR1 is SGHRS and CDR2 is YFSETQ in the germline V gene. V trimming: 4 bases; J trimming: 2 bases; junction bases outside the gene matches: 13. The CDR3 length is 17 residues. The DNA for the CDR3 is TGCGCCAGCAGCCCCGGGGGAGCAGGGACAGGAAACACTGAAGCTTTCTTT. This gives the protein CASSPGGAGTGNTEAFF.

The chain links TRBV3-1 (or the pseudogene TRBV3-2) to TRBJ2-7; TRBD1 matches 8 bases. This CDR3 comprises 15 residues. Germline V lookup: CDR1 LGHDT, CDR2 YNNKEL (reference sequence). The J segment lost 3 bases and the V segment lost 6 bases, leaving 10 bases of the junction unmatched. CDR3 sequence reads: CASSNYRGLDYEQYF. DNA for the CDR3: TGTGCCAGCAGTAACTACAGGGGGTTGGACTACGAGCAGTACTTC.

This rearrangement joins TRBV7-2 to TRBJ1-2, with D possibly being TRBD1 (5 bases). Per germline, CDR1 SGHTA and CDR2 FQGNSA. The CDR3 loop spans 15 amino acids. V lost 9 bases to trimming and J lost 6 bases, with 23 bases between them. The CDR3: CASTRDRDGEDGYTF. In nucleotides, the CDR3 is TGTGCCAGTACCAGAGACCGGGACGGAGAAGATGGCTACACCTTC.

This rearrangement joins TRBV28 to TRBJ1-2; 9 nucleotides line up with TRBD1. Germline V gene lookup returns CDR1 MDHEN and CDR2 SYDVKM. The V and J ends lost 6 bases and 2 bases, in that order; junction bases with no gene match: 4. The CDR3 runs 14 residues. The CDR3 loop is CASRRQGGNYGYTF. DNA of the CDR3: TGTGCCAGCAGGCGACAGGGGGGAAACTATGGCTACACCTTC.

This chain joins TRBV5-1 and TRBJ2-1; 9 nucleotides line up with TRBD2. The J segment lost 0 bases and the V segment lost 4 bases, leaving 5 bases of the junction unmatched. Germline V gene lookup returns CDR1 SGHRS and CDR2 YFSETQ. This CDR3 has 16 residues. DNA for the CDR3: TGCGCCAGCAGCCCAAATAGCGGGGGCTCCTACAATGAGCAGTTCTTC. It specifies CASSPNSGGSYNEQFF.